This T cell receptor (beta chain) was found in a study of cytomegalovirus exposure and HLA in healthy donors. General study results and limits: Association of roughly 18,000 TCR beta sequences with HLA alleles was found at 0.05 false discovery rate in a later analysis. CMV serostatus stood as the only immune exposure information on hand.

60 Vbeta and 13 Jbeta primers were used in PCR. Profiling relied on immunoSEQ multiplex PCR, and the TCRdb table lists in-frame clones only, not all of them. The sample holds about 180,000 clones, roughly four fifths seen once. Germline-derived CDR1 and CDR2 are MNHNY and SVGAGI (reference sequence). The V gene end was trimmed by 10 bases and the J gene end by 4 bases; junction bases not matched to a gene: 4. The CDR3 totals 14 residues. Of note for this clone: The antigen remains undetermined.

Sequenced material: PBMCs. The sequence derives from a man between 18 and 35 years old in good health and CMV-seronegative. The V call is TRBV6-6, the J call TRBJ2-5; 15 bases fit TRBD2. The CDR3 is CATGLAGGPETQYF. CDR3 bases: TGTGCCACCGGACTAGCGGGGGGGCCAGAGACCCAGTACTTC.